Following are 25 T cell receptor beta chains from one sample sequenced in a study of metastatic and nonmetastatic thyroid tumors. With MiXCR, TCRdb called clones anew from the PCR reads. The data hold about 18,000 clones, with around 30% observed a single time. Not a single patient had been given any form of treatment at any point before undergoing thyroid surgery. What was sequenced was tumor tissue. The receptors come from a male donor with papillary thyroid cancer or a benign thyroid nodule (not recorded which). Some clones in this sample may be carry-over from other donors' samples.

The J gene is TRBJ1-1, the V gene TRBV6-2 or TRBV6-3; the D is unclear. The CDR3 sequence is 15 residues long. Per the germline V gene, CDR1 is MNHEY and CDR2 is SVGEGT. V shed 7 bases and J shed 1 base, with 16 bases lying between them. This CDR3 is CASNSGSSKNTEAFF. In DNA form, the CDR3 reads TGTGCCAGCAACTCCGGGTCCTCGAAGAACACTGAAGCTTTCTTT.

The chain employs TRBV11-2 and TRBJ2-7; no clear D gene. The CDR3 sequence is 13 residues long. The germline gives CDR1 SGHAT, CDR2 FQNNGV. Between the trimmed V and J ends, which lost 1 base and 0 bases, there was a span of 4 bases. CDR3 bases: TGTGCCAGCAGCTTAGCGGGCTCCTACGAGCAGTACTTC. As protein: CASSLAGSYEQYF.

This clone was picked up one time. Sequence at one end of the junction differs from germline and may be a read error. The rearrangement links TRBV6-1 to TRBJ1-2; 9 nucleotides align to TRBD1. The CDR3 runs to 15 residues. Germline CDR1 is MNHNS and CDR2 is SASEGT. The CDR3 loop reads CASREGQGTNYGHSF. DNA of the CDR3: TGTGCCAGCAGAGAAGGACAGGGGACTAACTATGGCCACTCCTTC.

At least ten counts were recorded for this clone. V and J are TRBV3-1 and TRBJ1-1; 10 bases agree with TRBD1. The germline gives CDR1 LGHDT, CDR2 YNNKEL (reference sequence). The length of the CDR3 is 16 residues. Unmatched junction bases numbered 10, after V lost 4 bases and J lost 5 bases. The chain's CDR3 is CASSRPGTGDGTEAFF. For the CDR3, the DNA is TGTGCCAGCAGCCGACCCGGGACAGGGGACGGTACTGAAGCTTTCTTT.

This clone has ten or more counts. The gene calls are TRBV29-1 and TRBJ1-2; D unclear. V lost 6 bases and J lost 4, with 18 bases in between. There are 14 residues in the CDR3. Germline CDR1 SQVTM, CDR2 ANQGSEA. For the CDR3, the DNA is TGCAGCGTCGAGGAGTATCCCTCGGGCTATGGCTACACCTTC. Amino acids: CSVEEYPSGYGYTF.

This rearrangement joins TRBV5-1 to TRBJ2-6; TRBD1 matches 8 bases. Trimming cost V 10 bases and J 2 bases; bases outside gene matches: 11. Looked up from germline, CDR1 is SGHRS and CDR2 is YFSETQ. The CDR3 is 16 amino acids. CDR3 DNA: TGCGCCGGGGCCATGGCAGGGGGCGCTGGGGCCAACGTCCTGACTTTC. The encoded protein is CAGAMAGGAGANVLTF. Full variable domain (rest looked up from reference TRBV5-1 and TRBJ2-6): KAGVTQTPRYLIKTRGQQVTLSCSPISGHRSVSWYQQTPGQGLQFLFEYFSETQRNKGNFPGRFSGRQFSNSRSEMNVSTLELGDSALYLCAGAMAGGAGANVLTFGAGSRLTVL.

V gene TRBV6-1 combines with J gene TRBJ2-7; D might be TRBD2 (6 bases). The CDR3 totals 12 residues. Germline CDR1 reads MNHNS; CDR2 reads SASEGT. The V gene lost 8 bases and the J gene lost 5 bases, with 13 bases spanning the gap. The CDR3 loop is CASGAGRNEQYF. The CDR3, as DNA: TGTGCCAGCGGGGCGGGACGCAACGAGCAGTACTTC.

The chain is built from TRBV5-1 and TRBJ2-6, with a weak D call TRBD1 (6 bases). The V gene lost 4 bases and the J gene lost 4 bases, with 21 bases spanning the gap. CDR3 length equals 18 residues. The germline CDR1 and CDR2 sequences are SGHRS and YFSETQ. The CDR3 here is CASSLRDTSSTGANVLTF. CDR3 nucleotide sequence: TGCGCCAGCAGCCTCCGGGACACATCGTCGACCGGGGCCAACGTCCTGACTTTC.

The chain employs TRBV7-2 and TRBJ2-1; 9 positions match TRBD2. The V gene end was trimmed by 5 bases and the J gene end by 5 bases; junction bases not matched to a gene: 7. The CDR3 loop spans 15 amino acids. CDR1 SGHTA and CDR2 FQGNSA come from the germline V gene. CDR3 in amino acids: CASSRGLAGNNEQFF. CDR3 in DNA: TGTGCCAGCAGCCGTGGCCTAGCGGGGAACAATGAGCAGTTCTTC.

This clone was counted only a few times. The chain couples TRBV6-1 to TRBJ1-2; D is perhaps TRBD1 (5 bases). The CDR3 has 13 residues. Germline CDR1 MNHNS, CDR2 SASEGT. V was shortened by 6 bases and J by 2 bases, with 10 bases between the two germline ends. CDR3 loop: CASRRDRNYGYTF. CDR3 DNA sequence: TGTGCCAGCAGAAGGGACCGAAACTATGGCTACACCTTC.

In this sample, this clone turned up a few times. Likely a read error: the CDR3 ends without its conserved phenylalanine or tryptophan. The CDR3 spells CASRMANTGELFL. The CDR3 bases are TGTGCCAGCCGAATGGCGAACACCGGGGAGCTGTTTCTT. The rearrangement joins TRBV6-1 to TRBJ2-2; D unclear. The CDR3 length is 13 residues. Between the trimmed V and J ends, which lost 8 bases and 0 bases, there was a span of 7 bases. From germline, CDR1 is MNHNS and CDR2 SASEGT.

On this clone: Mismatch with germline at one junction end may stem from a read error. In DNA, the CDR3 is TGTGCCAGCAGTCCCTGGCGGGGGGGAAGCGGGGAGCTGTTGTTT. It translates to CASSPWRGGSGELLF. The chain recombines TRBV27 with TRBJ2-2; 9 bases map to TRBD2. CDR3 size: 15 residues. Germline lookup yields CDR1 MNHEY and CDR2 SMNVEV (reference sequence).

This clone is labeled as medium-sized (0.01 to 0.1%). The chain employs TRBV2 and TRBJ2-7; D uncertain. Between the trimmed V and J ends, which lost 5 bases and 5 bases, there was a span of 7 bases. This CDR3 comprises 11 residues. Per the germline V gene, CDR1 is SNHLY and CDR2 is FYNNEI. The CDR3 sequence: CASSTRHEQYF. The CDR3 nucleotides are TGTGCCAGCAGTACCCGACACGAGCAGTACTTC.

The CDR3 spells CASSTTGNPTGANVLTF. As DNA, the CDR3 is TGTGCCAGCAGCACCACAGGAAATCCGACTGGGGCCAACGTCCTGACTTTC. This sequence joins TRBV11-1 and TRBJ2-6; TRBD1 is a possible D gene (5 bases). Germline V lookup: CDR1 SGHAT, CDR2 FQDESV (reference sequence). V dropped 5 bases and J dropped 2 bases, with 16 bases sitting between them. The CDR3 sequence is 17 residues long.

The chain has TRBV11-3 and TRBJ2-7, with TRBD1 matching 7 bases. J was trimmed by 4 bases and V by 3 bases; bases with no gene match: 3. CDR1 and CDR2 from the germline V gene are SGHNT and YENEEA. The CDR3 runs 13 residues. In DNA form, the CDR3 reads TGTGCCAGCAGCTTGACAGGGATTTACGAGCAGTACTTC. Translated, it gives CASSLTGIYEQYF.

The chain combines TRBV11-3 with TRBJ1-1; D is uncertain. Germline CDR1 and CDR2: SGHNT and YENEEA. V was trimmed by 2 bases and J by 1 base, leaving 2 bases between them. CDR3 length: 12 amino acids. The CDR3 sequence: CASSLQNTEAFF. The CDR3 DNA reads TGTGCCAGCAGCTTACAGAACACTGAAGCTTTCTTT.

This clone was seen a few times. The chain is built from TRBV6-5 and TRBJ2-7, with 9 nucleotides matching TRBD1. There are 18 residues in the CDR3. Germline CDR1 reads MNHEY; CDR2 reads SVGAGI. The V gene end was trimmed by 2 bases and the J gene end by 2 bases; junction bases not matched to a gene: 13. This CDR3 is CASSYEAPGTGNPYEQYF. The CDR3 region has the DNA TGTGCCAGCAGTTACGAGGCTCCCGGGACAGGGAACCCCTACGAGCAGTACTTC.

Ten or more counts support this clone. The genes are TRBV5-4 and TRBJ2-3; no reliable D call. Germline V gene lookup returns CDR1 SGHNT and CDR2 YYREEE (reference sequence). The V and J ends lost 7 bases and 2 bases respectively, with 11 bases between them. This CDR3 contains 13 residues. CDR3 loop: CASSFSNTDTQYF. The CDR3 coding sequence is TGTGCCAGCTCTTTTAGCAACACAGATACGCAGTATTTT.

The table lists this clone with many counts. The same CDR3 also results from other DNA sequences found in this sample. CDR3 sequence (DNA): TGTGCCAGCAGCCCTCGCGCAGGGAGCTCCTACGAGCAGTACTTC. Amino acid sequence: CASSPRAGSSYEQYF. This sequence joins TRBV9 and TRBJ2-7, with D tentatively TRBD1 or TRBD2 (5 bases each). V lost 4 bases, J lost 0 bases, and 14 bases lay in between. Germline-derived CDR1 and CDR2 are SGDLS and YYNGEE. This CDR3 contains 15 residues.

This clone was detected many times. The chain is built from TRBV7-2 and TRBJ2-7, with D unclear. Per the germline V gene, CDR1 is SGHTA and CDR2 is FQGNSA. This CDR3 is 14 amino acids long. V was shortened by 5 bases and J by 0 bases, with 11 bases between the two germline ends. DNA of the CDR3: TGTGCCAGCAGCACCTACTTGAGCTCCTACGAGCAGTACTTC. Translation gives CASSTYLSSYEQYF. Full variable domain (missing parts from reference TRBV7-2 and TRBJ2-7): GAGVSQSPSNKVTEKGKDVELRCDPISGHTALYWYRQSLGQGLEFLIYFQGNSAPDKSGLPSDRFSAERTGGSVSTLTIQRTQQEDSAVYLCASSTYLSSYEQYFGPGTRLTVT.

This clone was counted at least ten times. The genes are TRBV5-4 and TRBJ2-2, with D uncertain. V lost 5 bases and J 2 bases, leaving 4 bases between the germline ends. From germline, CDR1 is SGHNT and CDR2 YYREEE (reference sequence). The CDR3 extends over 12 amino acids. For the CDR3, the DNA is TGTGCCAGCAGGGTTAACACCGGGGAGCTGTTTTTT. It translates to CASRVNTGELFF.

The chain joins TRBV7-2 to TRBJ2-7; 12 nucleotides align to TRBD2. V was clipped by 6 bases and J by 5 bases; unmatched bases: 8. The CDR3 contains 15 residues. CDR1 and CDR2 (germline): SGHTA, FQGNSA. The CDR3 sequence is CASSRRLAGDHEQYF. CDR3 nucleotides: TGTGCCAGCAGTCGCCGACTAGCGGGAGACCACGAGCAGTACTTC.

This clone has a handful of counts. V and J are TRBV7-3 and TRBJ2-5; 8 bases agree with TRBD2. This CDR3 has 13 amino acids. The germline gives CDR1 SGHTA, CDR2 FQGTGA. J was trimmed by 4 bases and V by 2 bases; bases with no gene match: 0. CDR3 region: CASSLLAGETQYF. In nucleotides, the CDR3 is TGTGCCAGCAGCTTACTAGCGGGAGAGACCCAGTACTTC.

This clone was counted between two and nine times. An end of the junction differs from the germline gene, which may be a read error. The J gene is TRBJ1-6, the V gene TRBV6-1, with D perhaps matching TRBD1 (6 bases). Per the germline V gene, CDR1 is MNHNS and CDR2 is SASEGT. CDR3 size: 14 residues. CDR3 sequence (DNA): TGTGTCAGCAGTAGGGGGAACTATAATTCACCCCTCCACTTT. Protein sequence: CVSSRGNYNSPLHF.

This clone was observed at least ten times. The chain links TRBV6-1 to TRBJ1-2; the D is unclear. V was shortened by 5 bases and J by 5 bases, with 12 bases between the two germline ends. Germline CDR1 is MNHNS and CDR2 is SASEGT. The CDR3 contains 13 residues. CDR3 in DNA: TGTGCCAGCAGTCCGGACCTTGTTTATGGCTACACCTTC. Translated, it gives CASSPDLVYGYTF.